This TCR beta chain was captured in a study of shared clonotypes between healthy human individuals. Study observations and caveats: The four-donor shared clonotypes exceeded non-shared clonotypes in generation probability, with non-shared ones scoring lower. Rarefaction exposed incomplete sorted-subset sequencing despite large depth. It was the few donors that limited the genetic and exposure-history diversity represented.

TCRdb's table, derived via immunoSEQ multiplex PCR, lists solely in-frame clones and lacks some. The table shows roughly 1,100,000 clones, with 60% to 80% occurring only once. In the case of this clone: Antigen unknown.

With V trimmed by 4 bases and J by 4 bases, 14 bases remained unmatched. Germline-derived CDR1 and CDR2 are SEHNR and FQNEAQ (reference sequence). There are 18 residues in the CDR3. The V call is TRBV7-9, the J call TRBJ2-7, with 12 bases fitting TRBD2. Sequencing was carried out using memory CD4+ T cells sorted from blood. Subset given: CD45RA-negative fraction. The TCR originated in a man aged 18 to 30 in good health. This CDR3 reads CASSYRATSGRHVYEQYF. DNA for the CDR3: TGTGCCAGCAGCTATAGGGCTACTAGCGGGAGGCATGTGTACGAGCAGTACTTC.